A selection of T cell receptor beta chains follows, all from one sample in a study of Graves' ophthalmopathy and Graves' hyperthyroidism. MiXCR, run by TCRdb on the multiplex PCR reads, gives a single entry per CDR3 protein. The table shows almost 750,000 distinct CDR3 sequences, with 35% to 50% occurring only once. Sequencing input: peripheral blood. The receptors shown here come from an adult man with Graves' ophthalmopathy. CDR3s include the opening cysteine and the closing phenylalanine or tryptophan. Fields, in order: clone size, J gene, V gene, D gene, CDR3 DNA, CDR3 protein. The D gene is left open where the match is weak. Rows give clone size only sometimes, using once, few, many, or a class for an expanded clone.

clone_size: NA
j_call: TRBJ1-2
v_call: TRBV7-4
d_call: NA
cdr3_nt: TGTGCCAGCAGCACCACGGGGGCTTCTGGCTACACCTTC
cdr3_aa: CASSTTGASGYTF

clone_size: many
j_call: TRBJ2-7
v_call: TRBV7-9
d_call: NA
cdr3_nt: TGTGCCAGCAGCGTGGACGGCTACTACGAGCAGTACTTC
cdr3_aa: CASSVDGYYEQYF

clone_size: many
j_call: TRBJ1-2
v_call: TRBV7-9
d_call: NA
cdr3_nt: TGTGCCAGCAGCTTTGGGGAGAACTATGGCTACACCTTC
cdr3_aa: CASSFGENYGYTF

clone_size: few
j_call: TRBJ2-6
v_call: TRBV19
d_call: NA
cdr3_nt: TGTGCCAGTAGTATGAGGGATTTTGGGGCCAACGTCCTGACTTTC
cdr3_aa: CASSMRDFGANVLTF

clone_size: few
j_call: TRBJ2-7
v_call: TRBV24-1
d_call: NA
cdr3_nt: TGTGCCACCAGTGATTTTAAGGGCTACGAGCAGTACTTC
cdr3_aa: CATSDFKGYEQYF

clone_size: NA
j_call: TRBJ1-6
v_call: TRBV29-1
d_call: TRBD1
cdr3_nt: TGCAGCGCTACCGGACAGGGGCATAATTCACCCCTCCACTTT
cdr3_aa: CSATGQGHNSPLHF

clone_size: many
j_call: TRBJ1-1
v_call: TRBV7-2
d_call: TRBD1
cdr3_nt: TGTGCCAGCAGCTTAGTAACAGGGGTAATGAACACTGAAGCTTTCTTT
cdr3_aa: CASSLVTGVMNTEAFF

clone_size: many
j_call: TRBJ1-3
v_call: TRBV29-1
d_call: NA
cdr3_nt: TGCAGCGTTTGCCGGGCCGGCTCTGGAAACACCATATATTTT
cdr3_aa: CSVCRAGSGNTIYF

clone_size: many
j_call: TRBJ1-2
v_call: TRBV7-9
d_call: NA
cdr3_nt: TGTGCCAGCAGCTTAACGAAGAACTATGGCTACACCTTC
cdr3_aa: CASSLTKNYGYTF

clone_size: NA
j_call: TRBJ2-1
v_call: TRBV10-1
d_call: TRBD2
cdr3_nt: TGCGCCAGCAGTAGAGAACTAGCGGGAGCGGGCGAGCAGTTCTTC
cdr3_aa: CASSRELAGAGEQFF

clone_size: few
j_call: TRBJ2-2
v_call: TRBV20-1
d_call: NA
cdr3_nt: TGCAGTGCTCCTTATGGGGTTTCGGCGAACACCGGGGAGCTGTTTTTT
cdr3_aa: CSAPYGVSANTGELFF

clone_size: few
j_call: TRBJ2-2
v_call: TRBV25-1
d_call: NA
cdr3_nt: TGTGCCAGCGTTGACGGGAACACCGGGGAGCTGTTTTTT
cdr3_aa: CASVDGNTGELFF

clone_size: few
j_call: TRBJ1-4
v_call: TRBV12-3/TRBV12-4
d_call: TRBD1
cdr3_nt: TGTGCCACGCAGGGGGGCTTGGGTGGAAAACTGTTTTTT
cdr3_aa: CATQGGLGGKLFF

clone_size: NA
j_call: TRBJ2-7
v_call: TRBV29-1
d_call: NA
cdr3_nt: TGCAGCGTTACCGAGGGGGTCTACGAGCAGTACTTC
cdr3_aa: CSVTEGVYEQYF

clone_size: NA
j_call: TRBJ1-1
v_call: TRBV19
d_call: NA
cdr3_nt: TGTGCCAGTAGTAGAATCGGGAGTTTGAACACTGAAGCTTTCTTT
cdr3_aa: CASSRIGSLNTEAFF

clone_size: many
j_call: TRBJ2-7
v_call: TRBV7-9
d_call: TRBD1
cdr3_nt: TGTGCCAGCAGCTACCGGGACAGCTACGAGCAGTACTTC
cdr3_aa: CASSYRDSYEQYF

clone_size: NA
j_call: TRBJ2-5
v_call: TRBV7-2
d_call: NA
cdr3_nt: TGTGCCAGCAGCTGGAGGGGTATAGAGACCCAGTACTTC
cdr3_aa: CASSWRGIETQYF

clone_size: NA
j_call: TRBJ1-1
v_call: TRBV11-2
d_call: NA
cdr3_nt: TGTGCCAGCAGCTTAGGGTATACGGGTTCGAGGAACACTGAAGCTTTCTTT
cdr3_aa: CASSLGYTGSRNTEAFF

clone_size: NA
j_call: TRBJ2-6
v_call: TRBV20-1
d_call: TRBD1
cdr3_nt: TGCAGGAGCGTTATCACAGGGGCGGTGGCCAACGTCCTGACTTTC
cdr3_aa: CRSVITGAVANVLTF

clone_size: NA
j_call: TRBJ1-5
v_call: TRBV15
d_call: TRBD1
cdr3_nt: TGTGCCACCAGCAGAGATCGGGACAGAAACAATCAGCCCCAGCATTTT
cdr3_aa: CATSRDRDRNNQPQHF

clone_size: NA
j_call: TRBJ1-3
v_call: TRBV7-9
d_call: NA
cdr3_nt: TGTGCCAGCTCTCAACTGGTTGGTTCTGGAAACACCATATATTTT
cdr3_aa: CASSQLVGSGNTIYF

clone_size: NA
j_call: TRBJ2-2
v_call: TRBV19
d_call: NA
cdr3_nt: TGTGCCAGTAAGGCCAACGAGGGAACGAACACCGGGGAGCTGTTTTTT
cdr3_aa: CASKANEGTNTGELFF

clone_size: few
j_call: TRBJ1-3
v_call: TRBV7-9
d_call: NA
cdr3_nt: TGTGCCAGCAGCAAATCACTTGGAGGGTTATCTGGAAACACCATATATTTT
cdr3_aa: CASSKSLGGLSGNTIYF

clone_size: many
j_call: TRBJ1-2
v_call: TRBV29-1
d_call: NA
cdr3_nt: TGCAGCGTTGAAGATAGGGGTAACTATGGCTACACCTTC
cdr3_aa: CSVEDRGNYGYTF

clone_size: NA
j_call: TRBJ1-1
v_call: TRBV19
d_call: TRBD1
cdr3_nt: TGTGCCAGTAGTGACTGGACAGGCCGAATGAACACTGAAGCTTTCTTT
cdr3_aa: CASSDWTGRMNTEAFF

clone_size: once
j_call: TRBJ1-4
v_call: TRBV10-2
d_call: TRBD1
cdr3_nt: TGCGCCAGCATGATGGGACAGGGGCTGTTTTTT
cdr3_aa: CASMMGQGLFF

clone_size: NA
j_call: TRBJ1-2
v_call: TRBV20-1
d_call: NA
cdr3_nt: TGCAGTGCTCCCTGGGGTACAGGCCCCTATGGCTACACCTTC
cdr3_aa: CSAPWGTGPYGYTF